The entry below describes one T cell receptor beta chain. Measured with immunoSEQ multiplex PCR; TCRdb has only the in-frame clones, and not every one. The table shows about 72,000 clones, with about 86% occurring only once. The germline CDR1 and CDR2 sequences are SGHRS and YFSETQ. This CDR3 comprises 14 residues. The V end lost 7 bases, the J end lost 6 bases, and 17 bases lay between the germline ends. The data stem from a study of OX40 agonist ivuxolimab in advanced cancers. The rearrangement links TRBV5-1 to TRBJ2-1, with TRBD2 as a possible D gene (7 bases). The clonotype originates from an adult with an advanced solid tumor such as melanoma, head and neck, liver or kidney cancer. Sequenced material: CD4+ or CD8+ T cells sorted from blood, taken in a trial of the OX40 agonist ivuxolimab. CDR3 protein: CASGGLAAPNEQFF. The CDR3 DNA is TGCGCCAGCGGGGGGCTAGCGGCCCCCAATGAGCAGTTCTTC.